Each of the 14 T cell receptor beta chains below was sequenced from the same sample in a study of blood T cells in healthy people across ages. For the second PCR, which ran for roughly 6 to 11 cycles, a sample-barcoded 5' primer and a J-beta primer mix were used. TCRdb ran MiXCR on the 5' RACE reads and lists one entry per CDR3 protein. The table lists some 1,500,000 distinct CDR3 sequences, around 40% of them singletons, with about 4% in the top ten. The sample comprised blood. The source is a woman younger than 30 in good health.

V and J are TRBV7-9 and TRBJ1-2; no clear D gene. CDR1 and CDR2 (germline): SEHNR, FQNEAQ (reference sequence). The CDR3 sequence is 12 residues long. The germline V and J ends were trimmed by 5 bases and 8 bases, with 12 bases remaining between them. Here the CDR3 reads CASSVLGEGYTF. Written as DNA, the CDR3 is TGTGCCAGCAGCGTGCTCGGGGAAGGCTACACCTTC.

This chain links TRBV29-1 with TRBJ2-1, with 12 bases matching TRBD2. Germline assignment: CDR1 SQVTM and CDR2 ANQGSEA. With V trimmed by 6 bases and J by 4 bases, 4 bases remained unmatched. CDR3 length: 14 amino acids. The CDR3 bases are TGCAGCGTGATACTAGCGGGGGGATACAATGAGCAGTTCTTC. Its protein is CSVILAGGYNEQFF.

This clonotype was found once. An end of the junction differs from the germline gene, which may be a read error. The chain employs TRBV6-6 and TRBJ1-1; D not certain. Germline lookup yields CDR1 MNHNY and CDR2 SVGAGI (reference sequence). The CDR3 totals 12 residues. CDR3 in DNA: TGTGCCAGCACCTTGTGGAACGCTGAAGCTTTCTTT. This sequence encodes CASTLWNAEAFF.

The V gene is TRBV29-1, the J gene TRBJ1-2; possibly TRBD1 for D (6 bases). CDR1 and CDR2 (germline): SQVTM, ANQGSEA. There are 14 residues in the CDR3. Trimming took off 4 bases at V and 4 bases at J, with 16 bases between the two ends. The CDR3 region has the DNA TGCAGCGTTGCAGGGGACGCATTAAGCTATGGCTACACCTTC. It translates to CSVAGDALSYGYTF.

The rearrangement uses TRBV27 and TRBJ1-2; a possible D gene is TRBD1 (5 bases). Germline values: CDR1 MNHEY, CDR2 SMNVEV (reference sequence). Trimming removed 4 bases at V and 7 bases at J, with 16 bases between. The CDR3 has 14 amino acids. CDR3 in amino acids: CASSYGADLGGYTF. CDR3 bases: TGTGCCAGCAGTTACGGGGCCGACCTAGGTGGCTACACCTTC.

This clonotype was seen more than once but under ten times. The chain employs TRBV20-1 and TRBJ2-3; TRBD2 matches at 8 bases. The length of the CDR3 is 14 residues. CDR1 is DFQATT and CDR2 is SNEGSKA in the germline V gene (reference sequence). The ends lost 4 bases at V and 2 bases at J; junction bases unmatched: 5. CDR3 nucleotides: TGCAGTGCTACTGGACTAGCCATCACAGATACGCAGTATTTT. Its protein product is CSATGLAITDTQYF.

This rearrangement joins TRBV7-9 to TRBJ2-1, with 10 nucleotides matching TRBD2. Gene TRBJ2-7 matches the end of the DNA better, so the J call may be wrong. CDR1 and CDR2 from the germline V gene are SEHNR and FQNEAQ (reference sequence). The CDR3 sequence is 18 residues long. In DNA form, the CDR3 reads TGTGCCAGCAGCTTAGCGGGAGCGGGGGGGCCTTCCTACAATGAGCAGTACTTC. Its translation: CASSLAGAGGPSYNEQYF.

This clonotype showed up just a few times. Here the CDR3 DNA reads TGCAGTGCAGAGGCGGCGGCCAACTATGGCTACACCTTC. This translates into CSAEAAANYGYTF. The V gene is TRBV20-1, the J gene TRBJ1-2; D uncertain. V was shortened by 6 bases and J by 2 bases, with 13 bases between the two germline ends. This CDR3 is 13 amino acids long. CDR1 is DFQATT and CDR2 is SNEGSKA in the germline V gene (reference sequence).

A few counts support this clonotype. V is TRBV7-9 and J is TRBJ2-3; a weak D match, TRBD2 (5 bases). The CDR3 is 15 residues long. CDR1 SEHNR and CDR2 FQNEAQ come from the germline V gene (reference sequence). Trimming cost V 5 bases and J 0 bases, with 12 bases left between them. This CDR3 reads CASSHEADSTDTQYF. The CDR3 nucleotides are TGTGCCAGCAGCCACGAAGCGGATAGCACAGATACGCAGTATTTT.

The rearrangement uses TRBV5-1 and TRBJ1-6; no clear D. Trimming left V 2 bases short and J 5 bases short, with 11 bases between. The CDR3 runs 15 residues. Germline loops: CDR1 SGHRS, CDR2 YFSETQ. The CDR3 here is CASSFGPDNNSPLHF. CDR3 in DNA: TGCGCCAGCAGCTTCGGACCTGATAATAATTCACCCCTCCACTTT.

This clonotype was seen a few times. The J gene is TRBJ1-2, the V gene TRBV6-5, with D perhaps TRBD1 (5 bases). The CDR3 is made up of 14 amino acids. V shed 2 bases and J shed 7 bases, with 14 bases lying between them. CDR1 and CDR2 from the germline V gene are MNHEY and SVGAGI. The CDR3 spells CASSYRGGGLGYTF. The CDR3 DNA sequence: TGTGCCAGCAGTTACCGGGGGGGAGGACTTGGCTACACCTTC.

With respect to this clonotype: The junction and the germline gene differ at one end; a read error may be behind it. The chain couples TRBV4-3 to TRBJ2-4, with TRBD1 as a possible D gene (6 bases). Germline-derived CDR1 and CDR2 are LGHNA and YSLEER. The CDR3 runs to 17 residues. In DNA form, the CDR3 reads TGCGCCAACAGCCATCCACGTGCCACAGGGGCCAAAAACATTCAGTACTTC. Its protein product is CANSHPRATGAKNIQYF.

As regards this clonotype: A junction boundary mismatches the germline segment, possibly from a read error. This CDR3 is CASSQELRPDMQYF. The CDR3 DNA sequence: TGCGCCAGCAGCCAAGAATTGAGGCCAGATATGCAGTATTTT. The gene calls are TRBV4-3 and TRBJ2-3, with D unclear. Looked up from germline, CDR1 is LGHNA and CDR2 is YSLEER. This CDR3 spans 14 amino acids.

The chain carries TRBV29-1 and TRBJ2-3, with 7 bases matching TRBD2. Germline V lookup: CDR1 SQVTM, CDR2 ANQGSEA. The CDR3 has 15 amino acids. J gave up 2 bases and V 7 bases, and 12 bases lay outside the gene matches. CDR3 protein: CSAPPSGSHTDTQYF. Here the CDR3 DNA reads TGCAGCGCGCCTCCTAGCGGTTCACACACAGATACGCAGTATTTT.